This T cell receptor beta chain is drawn from a study of blood T cell repertoires in COVID-19. About the study: The origin of the acute and convalescent COVID-19 samples was the United States, Italy and Spain. In each case, the material was cDNA or gDNA derived from T cells, B-cell-depleted T cells, or PBMCs.

This CDR3 contains 16 residues. Trimming stripped 4 bases from V and 4 bases from J, with 20 bases between. Germline V gives CDR1 MNHEY, CDR2 SVGEGT. In the original workflow: From reference gene primer amplification, estimates of nucleated cell counts were derived. The method was immunoSEQ multiplex PCR; TCRdb's version includes in-frame clones alone and lacks a portion of them. The V and J calls and clone size are taken from that table; D and trimming were inferred from the DNA. Of 45,000 to 65,000 clones in the sample, roughly 91% were seen once. Only a few counts were recorded for this clone. This TCR was recovered from a man aged 50-60 years with active COVID-19. Sequenced sample: peripheral blood. The genes are TRBV6-2 or TRBV6-3 and TRBJ2-7; D is possibly TRBD1 (6 bases). CDR3 loop: CASSSPRTGLRYEQYF. For the CDR3, the DNA is TGTGCCAGCAGTTCCCCCCGAACAGGGTTGCGGTACGAGCAGTACTTC.